A single sample is the source of the 3 T cell receptor beta chains below, sequenced in a study of blood T cell repertoires in COVID-19 (TCRdb year 2020). Preparation of the library involved the immunoSEQ multiplex PCR assay. The table was pulled from immuneACCESS by TCRdb, which kept in-frame rearrangements only. Such tables lose some clones; where checked, under half of the loss comes from unresolved V genes, and the rest has no known cause. The sample table contains more than 100,000 clones; only one count was recorded for 80% of them. Clones ranked in the top ten supply 16% of the sample. Sequenced input: peripheral blood. These receptors all stem from a man in his fifties or sixties with active or convalescent COVID-19.

This chain connects TRBV28 to TRBJ1-2; D gene uncertain. In germline, CDR1 is MDHEN, CDR2 SYDVKM. The V and J ends lost 4 bases and 4 bases respectively, with 16 bases between them. The CDR3 contains 15 residues. CDR3 nucleotide sequence: TGTGCCAGCAGTTCTAAAGGAGCCTCCCGCTATGGCTACACCTTC. Protein: CASSSKGASRYGYTF.

V is TRBV10-3 and J is TRBJ2-2; TRBD1 aligns across 9 bases. Per the germline V gene, CDR1 is ENHRY and CDR2 is SYGVKD. This CDR3 comprises 16 residues. The J segment lost 2 bases and the V segment lost 4 bases, leaving 5 bases of the junction unmatched. The CDR3 coding sequence is TGTGCCATCAGTGGGGGACAGGGACGTAACACCGGGGAGCTGTTTTTT. Translating it yields CAISGGQGRNTGELFF.

The chain recombines TRBV19 with TRBJ2-7, with 13 nucleotides matching TRBD2. The CDR3 loop spans 15 amino acids. Germline V lookup: CDR1 LNHDA, CDR2 SQIVND (reference sequence). V lost 5 bases to trimming and J lost 6 bases; unmatched junction nucleotides: 7. The CDR3 protein is CASSREGLAGSEQYF. The CDR3 DNA follows: TGTGCCAGTAGTCGGGAGGGACTAGCGGGAAGCGAGCAGTACTTC.